The clone carrying this T cell receptor beta chain appeared a few times. TCRdb called the 5' RACE reads again in MiXCR, with one record for every CDR3 protein. The profile shows around 340,000 distinct CDR3 sequences, around an eighth of them singletons. These data come from a study of identical twins. CDR1 and CDR2 (germline): LGHNA, YNFKEQ. There are 15 residues in the CDR3. The V end lost 0 bases, the J end lost 0 bases, and 8 bases lay between the germline ends. These same data were also listed under a study on yellow fever vaccine responses in identical twins.

The clonotype was recovered from a woman under 30 in good health. The chain combines TRBV4-2 with TRBJ1-2, with D hard to call. Sequencing input: CD8+ T cells sorted from blood. The CDR3 nucleotides are TGTGCCAGCAGCCAAGAAGGGAATACTAACTATGGCTACACCTTC. Translated: CASSQEGNTNYGYTF.